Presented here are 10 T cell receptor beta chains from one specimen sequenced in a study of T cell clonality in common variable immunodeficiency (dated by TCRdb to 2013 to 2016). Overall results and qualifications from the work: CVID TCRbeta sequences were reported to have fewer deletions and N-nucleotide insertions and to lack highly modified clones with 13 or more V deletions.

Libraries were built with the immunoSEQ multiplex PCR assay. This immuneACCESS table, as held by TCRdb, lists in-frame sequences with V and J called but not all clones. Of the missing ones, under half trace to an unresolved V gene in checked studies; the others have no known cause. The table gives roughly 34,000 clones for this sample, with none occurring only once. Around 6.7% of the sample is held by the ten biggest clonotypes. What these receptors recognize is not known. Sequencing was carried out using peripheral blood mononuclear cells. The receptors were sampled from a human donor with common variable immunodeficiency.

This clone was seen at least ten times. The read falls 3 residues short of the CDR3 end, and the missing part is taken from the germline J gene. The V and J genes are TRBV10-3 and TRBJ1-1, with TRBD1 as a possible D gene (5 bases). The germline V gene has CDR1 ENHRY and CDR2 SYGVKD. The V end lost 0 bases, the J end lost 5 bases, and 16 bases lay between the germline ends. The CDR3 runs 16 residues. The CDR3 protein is CAISESGLPRGTEAFF. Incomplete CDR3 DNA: TGTGCCATCAGTGAGTCGGGTTTACCTCGGGGGACTGAA.

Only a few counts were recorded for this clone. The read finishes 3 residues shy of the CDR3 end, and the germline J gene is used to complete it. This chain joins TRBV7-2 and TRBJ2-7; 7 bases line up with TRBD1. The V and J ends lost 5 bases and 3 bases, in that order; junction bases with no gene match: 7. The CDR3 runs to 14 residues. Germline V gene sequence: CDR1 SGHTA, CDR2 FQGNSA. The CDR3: CASSPGQEHYEQYF. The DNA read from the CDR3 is TGTGCCAGCAGCCCAGGACAGGAACACTACGAG.

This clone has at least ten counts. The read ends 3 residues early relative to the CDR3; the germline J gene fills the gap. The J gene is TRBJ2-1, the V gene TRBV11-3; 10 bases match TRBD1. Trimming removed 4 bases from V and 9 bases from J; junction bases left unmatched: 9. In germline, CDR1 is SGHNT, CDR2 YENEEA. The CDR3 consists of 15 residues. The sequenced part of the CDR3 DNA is TGTGCCAGCAGCTACTTCGGGGACAGGGGCGTTGAG. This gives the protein CASSYFGDRGVE. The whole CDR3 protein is CASSYFGDRGVEQFF.

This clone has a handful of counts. The CDR3 DNA, read in part, is TGTGCCAGCAGCTTAGCACTAGCGGGAGTGGATACG. Protein: CASSLALAGVDT. The CDR3 in its entirety is CASSLALAGVDTQYF. V and J are TRBV7-2 and TRBJ2-3; the match to TRBD2 covers 11 bases. Coverage ceases 3 residues before the CDR3 finishes, and the germline J gene fills in the end. This CDR3 has 15 amino acids. The trim removed 0 bases at V and 6 bases at J, leaving 2 bases unmatched. Per germline, CDR1 SGHTA and CDR2 FQGNSA. Variable domain in full (rest from reference TRBV7-2 and TRBJ2-3): GAGVSQSPSNKVTEKGKDVELRCDPISGHTALYWYRQSLGQGLEFLIYFQGNSAPDKSGLPSDRFSAERTGGSVSTLTIQRTQQEDSAVYLCASSLALAGVDTQYFGPGTRLTVL.

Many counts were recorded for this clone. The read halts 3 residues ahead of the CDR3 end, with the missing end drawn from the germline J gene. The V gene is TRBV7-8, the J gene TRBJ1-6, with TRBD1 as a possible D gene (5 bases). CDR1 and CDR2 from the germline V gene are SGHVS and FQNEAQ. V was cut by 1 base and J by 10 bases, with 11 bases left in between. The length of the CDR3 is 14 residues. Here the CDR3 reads CASSLGAGRSPLHF. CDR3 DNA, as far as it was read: TGTGCCAGCAGCTTAGGGGCAGGGCGGTCACCC.

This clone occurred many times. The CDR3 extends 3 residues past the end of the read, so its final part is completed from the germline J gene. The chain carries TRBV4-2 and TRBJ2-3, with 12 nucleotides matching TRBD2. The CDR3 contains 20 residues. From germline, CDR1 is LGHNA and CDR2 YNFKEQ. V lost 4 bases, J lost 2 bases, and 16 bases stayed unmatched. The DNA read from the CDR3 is TGTGCCAGCAGCCGACAGGATCTAGCGGGAGGGCCTAGGATCACAGATACG. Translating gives CASSRQDLAGGPRITDT. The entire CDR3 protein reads CASSRQDLAGGPRITDTQYF.

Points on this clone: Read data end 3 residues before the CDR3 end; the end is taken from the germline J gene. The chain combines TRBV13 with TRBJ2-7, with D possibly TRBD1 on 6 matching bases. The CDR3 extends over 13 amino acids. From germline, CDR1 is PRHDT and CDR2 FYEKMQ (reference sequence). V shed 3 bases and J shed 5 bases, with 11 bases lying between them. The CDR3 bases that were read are TGTGCCAGCAGCTTCAGGGGAAACAACGAG. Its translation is CASSFRGNNE. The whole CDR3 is CASSFRGNNEQYF.

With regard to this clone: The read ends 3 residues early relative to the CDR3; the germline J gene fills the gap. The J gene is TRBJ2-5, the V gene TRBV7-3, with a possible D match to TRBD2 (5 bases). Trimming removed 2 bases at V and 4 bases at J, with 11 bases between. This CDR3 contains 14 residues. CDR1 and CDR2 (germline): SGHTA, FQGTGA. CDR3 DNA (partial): TGTGCCAGCAGCTTAGATTGGGCGGGAGAGACC. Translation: CASSLDWAGET. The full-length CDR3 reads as CASSLDWAGETQYF.

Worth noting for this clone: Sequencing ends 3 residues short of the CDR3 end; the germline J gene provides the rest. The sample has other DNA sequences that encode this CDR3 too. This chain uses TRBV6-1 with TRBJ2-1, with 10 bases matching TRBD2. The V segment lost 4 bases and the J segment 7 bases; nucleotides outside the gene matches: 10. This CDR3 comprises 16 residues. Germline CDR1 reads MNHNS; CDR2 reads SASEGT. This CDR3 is CASSVEAGGRINEQFF. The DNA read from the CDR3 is TGTGCCAGCAGTGTAGAAGCGGGAGGGCGCATTAATGAG.

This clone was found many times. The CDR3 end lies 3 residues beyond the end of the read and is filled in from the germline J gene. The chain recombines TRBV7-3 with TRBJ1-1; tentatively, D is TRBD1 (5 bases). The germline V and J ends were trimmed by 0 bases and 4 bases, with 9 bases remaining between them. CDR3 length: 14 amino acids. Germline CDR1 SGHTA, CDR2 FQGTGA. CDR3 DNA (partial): TGTGCCAGCAGCTTAACCCAGGGAAGCACTGAA. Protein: CASSLTQGSTE. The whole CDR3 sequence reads CASSLTQGSTEAFF.